The 25 T cell receptor beta chains below come from one sample, sequenced in a study of CD4 T cells in relation to SARS-CoV-2 and coronaviruses. Libraries were prepared by immunoSEQ multiplex PCR; TCRdb keeps only in-frame clonotypes and omits some of them. Among around 24,000 clones listed, roughly 73% were seen once. Before the COVID-19 pandemic, during about 2011-2019, CD4+ T cells were taken from unexposed donors. Isolation of CD4+ T cells took place after about eleven days in culture. Their antigens remain unidentified. The sequenced material came from CD4+ T cells from PBMCs, cultured in vitro. The source of these receptors is a human donor in good health.

This chain connects TRBV10-3 to TRBJ1-6, with D possibly matching TRBD1 (5 bases). V was trimmed by 8 bases and J by 0 bases, leaving 8 bases between them. The CDR3 runs to 14 residues. Looked up from germline, CDR1 is ENHRY and CDR2 is SYGVKD. CDR3 amino acids: CAIGGGSYNSPLHF. The CDR3 DNA follows: TGTGCCATCGGGGGTGGCTCCTATAATTCACCCCTCCACTTT.

This chain uses TRBV7-9 with TRBJ1-5; the match to TRBD1 covers 8 bases. Germline CDR1 is SEHNR and CDR2 is FQNEAQ (reference sequence). V lost 4 bases to trimming and J lost 7 bases; unmatched junction nucleotides: 6. The CDR3 has 14 residues. The chain's CDR3 is CASSSTGDWQPQHF. The CDR3 DNA reads TGTGCCAGCAGCTCGACAGGGGATTGGCAGCCCCAGCATTTT.

The chain joins TRBV11-2 to TRBJ1-6; D not certain. V lost 1 base, J lost 18 bases, and 13 bases lay in between. CDR1 SGHAT and CDR2 FQNNGV come from the germline V gene. This CDR3 comprises 12 residues. Here the CDR3 DNA reads TGTGCCAGCAGCTTAGTCCAAGGCCGCCACCACTTT. It is translated as CASSLVQGRHHF.

J is TRBJ1-2 and V is TRBV19; D unclear. CDR1 and CDR2 from the germline V gene are LNHDA and SQIVND (reference sequence). Deletions cut 5 bases from V and 6 bases from J, with 13 bases between. CDR3 length equals 13 residues. This CDR3 reads CASSLRMGNGYTF. In DNA form, the CDR3 reads TGTGCCAGTAGTCTGAGGATGGGGAATGGCTACACCTTC.

This sequence joins TRBV5-1 and TRBJ2-7, with D unclear. The V gene lost 6 bases and the J gene lost 0 bases, with 13 bases spanning the gap. Germline CDR1 reads SGHRS; CDR2 reads YFSETQ. The CDR3 is 14 amino acids. CDR3 nucleotides: TGCGCCAGCACCCGGATGGGGTTCTCCTACGAGCAGTACTTC. This codes for CASTRMGFSYEQYF.

The J gene is TRBJ1-2, the V gene TRBV4-2, with D unresolved. The germline V and J ends were trimmed by 4 bases and 2 bases, with 8 bases remaining between them. This CDR3 has 13 amino acids. Germline CDR1 and CDR2: LGHNA and YNFKEQ. The DNA of the CDR3 is TGTGCCAGCAGCCCGAGGGAGAACTATGGCTACACCTTC. Protein product: CASSPRENYGYTF.

The chain recombines TRBV5-1 with TRBJ1-1, with D maybe TRBD1 (6 bases). Germline values: CDR1 SGHRS, CDR2 YFSETQ. The germline V and J ends were trimmed by 8 bases and 4 bases, with 12 bases remaining between them. The CDR3 is 12 residues long. CDR3 coding DNA: TGCGCCAGGGGCAACAGGGTCACTGAAGCTTTCTTT. As protein: CARGNRVTEAFF.

This rearrangement joins TRBV5-6 to TRBJ2-3; 10 bases map to TRBD2. Germline CDR1 is SGHDT and CDR2 is YYEEEE. The CDR3 runs to 15 residues. V lost 5 bases and J lost 3; bases outside the gene matches: 6. CDR3: CASSLLAGRTDTQYF. CDR3 bases: TGTGCCAGCAGTTTACTAGCGGGAAGAACAGATACGCAGTATTTT. Variable domain in full (rest from reference TRBV5-6 and TRBJ2-3): DAGVTQSPTHLIKTRGQQVTLRCSPKSGHDTVSWYQQALGQGPQFIFQYYEEEERQRGNFPDRFSGHQFPNYSSELNVNALLLGDSALYLCASSLLAGRTDTQYFGPGTRLTVL.

The V gene is TRBV6-2 or TRBV6-3, the J gene TRBJ1-1, with D uncertain. The CDR3 is made up of 17 amino acids. Germline CDR1 and CDR2: MNHEY and SVGEGT. V was clipped by 1 base and J by 2 bases, with 17 bases between them. CDR3 coding DNA: TGTGCCAGCAGTTACTTGGAACTTGGAGGGATAAACACTGAAGCTTTCTTT. Its protein product is CASSYLELGGINTEAFF.

This clone occurred a few times. CDR3 coding DNA: TGTGCCAGCTCACGACAGGCCACCATGAACACTGAAGCTTTCTTT. Encoded protein: CASSRQATMNTEAFF. The chain joins TRBV18 to TRBJ1-1; TRBD1 might be the D (6 bases). Germline V gene sequence: CDR1 KGHSH, CDR2 LQKENI. The CDR3 has 15 residues. V dropped 4 bases and J dropped 0 bases, with 12 bases sitting between them.

This clone was picked up a small number of times. In DNA, the CDR3 is TGCGCCAGCAGCTTGGGACGTAGAGACACCGGGGAGCTGTTTTTT. Its protein product is CASSLGRRDTGELFF. The chain employs TRBV5-1 and TRBJ2-2; D remains unclear. Between the trimmed V and J ends, which lost 0 bases and 3 bases, there was a span of 9 bases. Germline CDR1 reads SGHRS; CDR2 reads YFSETQ. This CDR3 spans 15 amino acids.

CDR3 DNA: TGTGCCAGCAGCCTGGATCGACAGGTCCTCTACAATGAGCAGTTCTTC. Its protein product is CASSLDRQVLYNEQFF. This sequence joins TRBV7-2 and TRBJ2-1, with a possible D match to TRBD1 (6 bases). CDR1 SGHTA and CDR2 FQGNSA come from the germline V gene. The V gene lost 5 bases and the J gene lost 3 bases, with 17 bases spanning the gap. This CDR3 region has 16 residues.

V and J are TRBV6-5 and TRBJ2-3; unclear D gene. Germline V gene sequence: CDR1 MNHEY, CDR2 SVGAGI. V dropped 0 bases and J dropped 0 bases, with 10 bases sitting between them. The CDR3 length is 16 residues. In DNA, the CDR3 is TGTGCCAGCAGTTACTCCACGTCCACTAGCACAGATACGCAGTATTTT. The encoded protein is CASSYSTSTSTDTQYF.

CDR3 coding DNA: TGTGCCAGCCTAATTGGACAGCCCTCTGGGGCCAACGTCCTGACTTTC. It specifies CASLIGQPSGANVLTF. V is TRBV2 and J is TRBJ2-6; D is possibly TRBD1 (6 bases). Germline CDR1 and CDR2: SNHLY and FYNNEI. This CDR3 has 16 residues. The V and J ends lost 8 bases and 0 bases respectively, with 14 bases between them.

The rearrangement uses TRBV19 and TRBJ2-2, with no clear D. CDR1 is LNHDA and CDR2 is SQIVND in the germline V gene (reference sequence). The CDR3 is 14 residues long. The V end was cut by 8 bases, the J end by 0 bases, with 10 bases between. This chain's CDR3 is CASPSPTNTGELFF. DNA of the CDR3: TGTGCCAGTCCCTCCCCCACGAACACCGGGGAGCTGTTTTTT.

This chain connects TRBV7-9 to TRBJ2-3; possible D gene TRBD2, 6 bases. V gave up 0 bases and J gave up 2 bases, with 9 bases separating them. CDR1 SEHNR and CDR2 FQNEAQ come from the germline V gene (reference sequence). This CDR3 contains 15 residues. This CDR3 reads CASSLAWTTTDTQYF. In DNA form, the CDR3 reads TGTGCCAGCAGCTTAGCCTGGACTACCACAGATACGCAGTATTTT.

This chain connects TRBV6-1 to TRBJ1-6, with 9 bases lining up with TRBD1. V shed 1 base and J 9 bases; nucleotides not matched to a gene: 7. Looked up from germline, CDR1 is MNHNS and CDR2 is SASEGT. There are 16 residues in the CDR3. CDR3 in amino acids: CASSEGGQGLSSPLHF. CDR3 nucleotide sequence: TGTGCCAGCAGTGAAGGGGGACAGGGTTTGAGTTCACCCCTCCACTTT.

The V gene is TRBV7-9, the J gene TRBJ2-1; TRBD2 agrees at 8 bases. Germline V gene data show CDR1 as SEHNR and CDR2 as FQNEAQ (reference sequence). V lost 1 base to trimming and J lost 7 bases; unmatched junction nucleotides: 3. The CDR3 sequence is 14 residues long. The CDR3 loop reads CASSLGAGVNEQFF. Here the CDR3 DNA reads TGTGCCAGCAGCTTAGGAGCGGGAGTGAATGAGCAGTTCTTC.

V usage is TRBV30 and J usage is TRBJ1-1; D might be TRBD1 (5 bases). The V gene lost 1 base and the J gene lost 0 bases, with 9 bases spanning the gap. CDR3 size: 14 residues. Germline V gene sequence: CDR1 GTSNPN, CDR2 SVGIG (reference sequence). The CDR3 here is CAWSGGSLNTEAFF. The CDR3 DNA sequence: TGTGCCTGGAGTGGGGGGTCCTTGAACACTGAAGCTTTCTTT.

The DNA of the CDR3 is TGTGCCAGCAGTTTCTCGGCTAGCACAGATACGCAGTATTTT. As protein: CASSFSASTDTQYF. The rearrangement joins TRBV6-5 to TRBJ2-3, with D uncertain. CDR3 length equals 14 residues. V gave up 4 bases and J gave up 0 bases, with 8 bases separating them. Germline loops: CDR1 MNHEY, CDR2 SVGAGI.

The V call is TRBV4-3, the J call TRBJ2-7; TRBD1 might be the D (6 bases). Germline V gene sequence: CDR1 LGHNA, CDR2 YSLEER. V was shortened by 0 bases and J by 4 bases, with 16 bases between the two germline ends. The CDR3 runs to 16 residues. The CDR3 protein is CASSQDGRQGIYEQYF. As DNA, the CDR3 is TGCGCCAGCAGCCAAGACGGGCGGCAGGGGATATACGAGCAGTACTTC.

The chain joins TRBV11-2 to TRBJ2-7, with 7 bases lining up with TRBD1. The J segment lost 2 bases and the V segment lost 4 bases, leaving 8 bases of the junction unmatched. The CDR3 length is 15 residues. CDR1 and CDR2 (germline): SGHAT, FQNNGV. The CDR3 loop reads CASSSLQGSPYEQYF. The CDR3 nucleotides are TGTGCCAGCAGCTCCTTACAGGGGTCCCCCTACGAGCAGTACTTC.

The chain joins TRBV2 to TRBJ1-1; D call uncertain. The germline V and J ends were trimmed by 1 base and 11 bases, with 11 bases remaining between them. The CDR3 totals 12 residues. Germline values: CDR1 SNHLY, CDR2 FYNNEI. Here the CDR3 reads CASSEGWARAFF. CDR3 in DNA: TGTGCCAGCAGTGAAGGATGGGCTCGCGCTTTCTTT.

This clone turned up a few times. J is TRBJ2-3 and V is TRBV5-1, with D possibly TRBD2 on 6 matching bases. The CDR3 length is 16 residues. Trimming shortened V by 1 base and J by 0 bases, and 12 bases separated the two germline ends. Germline V CDR1 and CDR2: SGHRS, YFSETQ. CDR3 coding DNA: TGCGCCAGCAGCTTGAATGAGGCGGGAAGCACAGATACGCAGTATTTT. Amino acid sequence: CASSLNEAGSTDTQYF. The whole variable domain, remainder taken from reference TRBV5-1 and TRBJ2-3, is KAGVTQTPRYLIKTRGQQVTLSCSPISGHRSVSWYQQTPGQGLQFLFEYFSETQRNKGNFPGRFSGRQFSNSRSEMNVSTLELGDSALYLCASSLNEAGSTDTQYFGPGTRLTVL.

This clone has a single count. The V gene is TRBV7-3, the J gene TRBJ2-5; 9 nucleotides align to TRBD1. Germline V CDR1 and CDR2: SGHTA, FQGTGA. V was pared by 5 bases and J by 3 bases, with 7 bases of the junction left unmatched. The CDR3 length is 15 residues. The CDR3 region has the DNA TGTGCCAGCAGCGAACAGGGGGCCCCCGAAGAGACCCAGTACTTC. It is translated as CASSEQGAPEETQYF.